This entry features one TCR beta chain sequence. Its antigen is still unknown. This record belongs to a study of T cell repertoires in cytomegalovirus infection. TCRdb re-called the reads with MiXCR, one entry per CDR3 protein. The repertoire includes 400,000 or so distinct CDR3 sequences, around a sixth of them detected once, and roughly 9% sits in the top ten. Overall study findings and caveats: Dominant in the ex vivo response were TCR beta clonotypes restricted by HLA-C and specific for CMV.

This sequence originates from a human donor in good health (CMV status not recorded). Some clones in this sample may be carry-over from other donors' samples. Input material: PBMCs.

The DNA for the CDR3 is TGTGCCACTGCCCCCGGGACAGGGGTTCGTTACGGCAATCAGCCCCAGCATTTT. Its translation: CATAPGTGVRYGNQPQHF. The V gene is TRBV24-1, the J gene TRBJ1-5; TRBD1 matches 10 bases. J lost 2 bases, V lost 10 bases, and 16 bases had no gene match. The CDR3 sequence is 18 residues long. Germline V CDR1 and CDR2: KGHDR, SFDVKD.